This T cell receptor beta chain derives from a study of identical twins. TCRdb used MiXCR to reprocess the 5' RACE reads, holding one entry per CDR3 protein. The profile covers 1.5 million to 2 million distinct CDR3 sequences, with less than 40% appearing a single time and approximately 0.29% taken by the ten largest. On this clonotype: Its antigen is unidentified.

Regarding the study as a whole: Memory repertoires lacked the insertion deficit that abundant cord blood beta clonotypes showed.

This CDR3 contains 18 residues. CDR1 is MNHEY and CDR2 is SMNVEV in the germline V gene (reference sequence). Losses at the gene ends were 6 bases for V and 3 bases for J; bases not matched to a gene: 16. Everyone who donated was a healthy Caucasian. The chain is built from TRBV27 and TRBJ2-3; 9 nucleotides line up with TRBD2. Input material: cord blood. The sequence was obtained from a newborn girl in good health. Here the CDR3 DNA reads TGTGCCAGCAGGTTACTTAGCGGGAGAGGATTGAGAACAGATACGCAGTATTTT. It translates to CASRLLSGRGLRTDTQYF.